Presented here are 21 T cell receptor beta chains from one specimen sequenced in a study of T cell responses to AZD1222 COVID-19 vaccine. TCRdb's table, derived via immunoSEQ multiplex PCR, lists solely in-frame clones and lacks some. Of 120,000 to 150,000 clones listed, about 89% are singletons. Specimen: peripheral blood, collected 28 days after the second dose of the MenACWY control vaccine. These receptors originate from an adult who received the MenACWY meningococcal vaccine as a control.

This chain joins TRBV28 and TRBJ2-7; TRBD2 is a possible D gene (7 bases). V shed 8 bases and J shed 7 bases, with 12 bases lying between them. Germline loops: CDR1 MDHEN, CDR2 SYDVKM. There are 11 residues in the CDR3. The CDR3 sequence is CASGGAEEQYF. The CDR3, as DNA: TGTGCCAGCGGGGGGGCTGAGGAGCAGTACTTC.

The chain is built from TRBV1 and TRBJ1-2; TRBD1 reflects the table's D call only, with no check against the DNA. TRBV1 has pseudogene status. CDR3 length: 17 amino acids. CDR3 region: CTSSFRDSFSYGYGYTF. Here the CDR3 DNA reads TGCACCAGCAGCTTCCGGGACAGTTTTAGTTACGGCTATGGCTACACCTTC.

The chain recombines TRBV5-1 with TRBJ2-7; D not resolved. This CDR3 comprises 13 residues. V dropped 5 bases and J dropped 2 bases, with 11 bases sitting between them. The germline CDR1 and CDR2 sequences are SGHRS and YFSETQ. CDR3 in DNA: TGCGCCAGCAGAATCGGGCAAGCCTACGAGCAGTACTTC. Its protein product is CASRIGQAYEQYF. Using reference TRBV5-1 and TRBJ2-7 for the parts outside the CDR3, the full variable domain is KAGVTQTPRYLIKTRGQQVTLSCSPISGHRSVSWYQQTPGQGLQFLFEYFSETQRNKGNFPGRFSGRQFSNSRSEMNVSTLELGDSALYLCASRIGQAYEQYFGPGTRLTVT.

The chain couples TRBV15 to TRBJ1-5; D ambiguous. Trimming left V 0 bases short and J 8 bases short, with 5 bases between. The CDR3 extends over 12 amino acids. Per the germline V gene, CDR1 is LNHNV and CDR2 is YYDKDF (reference sequence). The CDR3 sequence is CATSREREPQHF. In DNA, the CDR3 is TGTGCCACCAGCAGAGAGCGGGAGCCCCAGCATTTT.

The chain uses TRBV27 and TRBJ1-5; weak D call: TRBD1 (5 bases). CDR1 MNHEY and CDR2 SMNVEV come from the germline V gene (reference sequence). This CDR3 spans 19 amino acids. The V end lost 3 bases, the J end lost 2 bases, and 23 bases lay between the germline ends. The CDR3 protein is CASSFGRGSLYNRNQPQHF. The CDR3 nucleotides are TGTGCCAGCAGTTTCGGGAGGGGTTCTTTGTACAATCGCAATCAGCCCCAGCATTTT.

V is TRBV6-2 or TRBV6-3 and J is TRBJ2-3; TRBD1 or TRBD2 may be the D gene (5 bases each). The CDR3 length is 16 residues. Between the trimmed V and J ends, which lost 4 bases and 4 bases, there was a span of 18 bases. The germline CDR1 and CDR2 sequences are MNHEY and SVGEGT. CDR3 in DNA: TGTGCCAGCAGTTGGGGGATTGCTGGGGAGCCAGATACGCAGTATTTT. Translation gives CASSWGIAGEPDTQYF.

CDR3 in amino acids: CARSQNSRNEIPNQPQHF. For the CDR3, the DNA is TGTGCCAGGTCTCAAAATTCCAGAAACGAAATCCCGAATCAGCCCCAGCATTTT. V usage is TRBV21-1 and J usage is TRBJ1-5; the D call of TRBD1 is as the table states it, not checked on the DNA. TRBV21-1 is an annotated pseudogene. The CDR3 runs 18 residues.

The chain recombines TRBV6-2 or TRBV6-3 with TRBJ1-2; D is ambiguous. Per germline, CDR1 MNHEY and CDR2 SVGEGT. The V and J ends lost 6 bases and 3 bases respectively, with 17 bases between them. The CDR3 loop spans 15 amino acids. CDR3 DNA: TGTGCCAGCAGCTATGGATCCAATAGGGACTATGGCTACACCTTC. This encodes CASSYGSNRDYGYTF.

The V gene is TRBV5-1, the J gene TRBJ1-4; D perhaps matches TRBD1 (5 bases). The germline CDR1 and CDR2 sequences are SGHRS and YFSETQ. Deletions cut 4 bases from V and 4 bases from J, with 11 bases between. CDR3 length: 14 amino acids. The CDR3 sequence: CASSPEGVNEKLFF. The CDR3 DNA reads TGCGCCAGCAGCCCGGAAGGGGTTAATGAAAAACTGTTTTTT.

V usage is TRBV6-2 or TRBV6-3 and J usage is TRBJ2-3; D is unresolved. The V end was cut by 2 bases, the J end by 2 bases, with 8 bases between. The CDR3 contains 14 residues. CDR1 and CDR2 from the germline V gene are MNHEY and SVGEGT. The CDR3 loop reads CASSYRQVTDTQYF. Written as DNA, the CDR3 is TGTGCCAGCAGTTACCGACAAGTCACAGATACGCAGTATTTT.

The rearrangement joins TRBV9 to TRBJ1-4; a possible D gene is TRBD1 (5 bases). CDR3 length: 15 amino acids. V was pared by 0 bases and J by 8 bases, with 14 bases between. CDR1 SGDLS and CDR2 YYNGEE come from the germline V gene. CDR3 sequence reads: CASSVDGAAREKLFF. CDR3 DNA sequence: TGTGCCAGCAGCGTAGACGGGGCCGCTAGGGAAAAACTGTTTTTT.

The rearrangement links TRBV7-2 to TRBJ1-1; D may be TRBD1 (6 bases). With 5 bases removed from V and 0 bases from J, the gap between germline ends came to 13 bases. Germline assignment: CDR1 SGHTA and CDR2 FQGNSA. CDR3 length: 15 residues. The CDR3 is CASSPGQTMNTEAFF. The CDR3 DNA follows: TGTGCCAGCAGCCCCGGACAGACAATGAACACTGAAGCTTTCTTT.

In its sample, this clone was seen a few times. The gene calls are TRBV28 and TRBJ1-6; D might be TRBD1 (5 bases). From germline, CDR1 is MDHEN and CDR2 SYDVKM. V was pared by 2 bases and J by 10 bases, with 15 bases between. The CDR3 runs to 15 residues. The CDR3 is CASSLSGGVRSPLHF. The CDR3 nucleotides are TGTGCCAGCAGTTTAAGCGGGGGGGTAAGATCACCCCTCCACTTT.

This clone appeared once. The rearrangement uses TRBV2 and TRBJ2-6, with D unclear. V lost 2 bases and J 15 bases, leaving 11 bases between the germline ends. The germline V gene has CDR1 SNHLY and CDR2 FYNNEI. This CDR3 contains 12 residues. In DNA, the CDR3 is TGTGCCAGCAGTGAAATGGCACGCGACCTGACTTTC. Translating gives CASSEMARDLTF.

The chain links TRBV10-1 to TRBJ1-5, with D possibly being TRBD1 (5 bases). The CDR3 extends over 14 amino acids. V lost 7 bases to trimming and J lost 3 bases, with 13 bases between them. Germline V gene lookup returns CDR1 WNHNN and CDR2 SYGVQD (reference sequence). The CDR3 loop reads CASTLQAINQPQHF. The CDR3 bases are TGCGCCAGCACCCTACAGGCAATCAATCAGCCCCAGCATTTT.

This rearrangement joins TRBV27 to TRBJ1-1, with a weak D call TRBD1 (5 bases). The CDR3 contains 13 residues. V was clipped by 3 bases and J by 1 base, with 6 bases between them. Germline CDR1 MNHEY, CDR2 SMNVEV (reference sequence). This CDR3 is CASSFQGNTEAFF. The CDR3 nucleotides read TGTGCCAGCAGTTTTCAGGGGAACACTGAAGCTTTCTTT.

The chain carries TRBV18 and TRBJ2-7; 8 nucleotides align to TRBD2. J was trimmed by 9 bases and V by 4 bases; bases with no gene match: 8. Germline V gene sequence: CDR1 KGHSH, CDR2 LQKENI. The CDR3 totals 13 residues. CDR3 coding DNA: TGTGCCAGCTCACTACTACGGGAGGGAGGGCAGTACTTC. Its translation is CASSLLREGGQYF.

This clone has just one count. The chain is built from TRBV7-3 and TRBJ2-5; 11 positions agree with TRBD2. Germline V gives CDR1 SGHTA, CDR2 FQGTGA. With 5 bases clipped from V and 1 base from J, the junction kept 3 bases outside the gene matches. The CDR3 has 15 residues. Here the CDR3 reads CASSHGLAGQETQYF. CDR3 coding DNA: TGTGCCAGCAGCCACGGACTAGCGGGCCAAGAGACCCAGTACTTC.

The chain joins TRBV6-5 to TRBJ2-5, with 7 bases lining up with TRBD1. From germline, CDR1 is MNHEY and CDR2 SVGAGI. The CDR3 has 13 residues. V trimming: 5 bases; J trimming: 2 bases; junction bases outside the gene matches: 2. CDR3 sequence reads: CASSPGQQETQYF. The CDR3 region has the DNA TGTGCCAGCAGTCCGGGACAGCAAGAGACCCAGTACTTC.

This rearrangement joins TRBV12-5 to TRBJ2-1; unclear D gene. Germline CDR1 and CDR2: LGHNT and FRNRAP. The CDR3 has 12 residues. With 4 bases removed from V and 8 bases from J, the gap between germline ends came to 9 bases. CDR3 amino acids: CASGYVVHEQFF. CDR3 coding DNA: TGTGCTAGTGGTTATGTGGTTCATGAGCAGTTCTTC. Variable domain in full (rest from reference TRBV12-5 and TRBJ2-1): DARVTQTPRHKVTEMGQEVTMRCQPILGHNTVFWYRQTMMQGLELLAYFRNRAPLDDSGMPKDRFSAEMPDATLATLKIQPSEPRDSAVYFCASGYVVHEQFFGPGTRLTVL.

CDR3 coding DNA: TGCGCCAGCAGCGCGGGACGCAATGAGCAGTTCTTC. As protein: CASSAGRNEQFF. The V gene is TRBV5-1, the J gene TRBJ2-1; TRBD2 is a possible D gene (6 bases). CDR3 length equals 12 residues. V lost 4 bases and J lost 6, with 8 bases in between. From germline, CDR1 is SGHRS and CDR2 YFSETQ.